This T cell receptor (beta chain) appears in the sequencing data of a study of identical twins. Trimming removed 9 bases from V and 9 bases from J; junction bases left unmatched: 12. The CDR3 runs to 15 residues. Germline CDR1 reads SGHDT; CDR2 reads YYEEEE. TCRdb itself ran the 5' RACE reads through MiXCR, one entry per CDR3 protein. Of hundreds of thousands of distinct CDR3 sequences in the sample, 15% to 20% were seen once. This sample also belongs to another study, concerning T cells expressing NK-cell markers.

Input material: PBMCs. The TCR was taken from a woman aged 18-29 years in good health. The J gene is TRBJ2-1, the V gene TRBV5-6; 13 bases fit TRBD2. CDR3 region: CAMSPRLAGGREQFF. The CDR3 DNA is TGTGCCATGAGCCCCAGACTAGCGGGAGGTCGTGAGCAGTTCTTC.